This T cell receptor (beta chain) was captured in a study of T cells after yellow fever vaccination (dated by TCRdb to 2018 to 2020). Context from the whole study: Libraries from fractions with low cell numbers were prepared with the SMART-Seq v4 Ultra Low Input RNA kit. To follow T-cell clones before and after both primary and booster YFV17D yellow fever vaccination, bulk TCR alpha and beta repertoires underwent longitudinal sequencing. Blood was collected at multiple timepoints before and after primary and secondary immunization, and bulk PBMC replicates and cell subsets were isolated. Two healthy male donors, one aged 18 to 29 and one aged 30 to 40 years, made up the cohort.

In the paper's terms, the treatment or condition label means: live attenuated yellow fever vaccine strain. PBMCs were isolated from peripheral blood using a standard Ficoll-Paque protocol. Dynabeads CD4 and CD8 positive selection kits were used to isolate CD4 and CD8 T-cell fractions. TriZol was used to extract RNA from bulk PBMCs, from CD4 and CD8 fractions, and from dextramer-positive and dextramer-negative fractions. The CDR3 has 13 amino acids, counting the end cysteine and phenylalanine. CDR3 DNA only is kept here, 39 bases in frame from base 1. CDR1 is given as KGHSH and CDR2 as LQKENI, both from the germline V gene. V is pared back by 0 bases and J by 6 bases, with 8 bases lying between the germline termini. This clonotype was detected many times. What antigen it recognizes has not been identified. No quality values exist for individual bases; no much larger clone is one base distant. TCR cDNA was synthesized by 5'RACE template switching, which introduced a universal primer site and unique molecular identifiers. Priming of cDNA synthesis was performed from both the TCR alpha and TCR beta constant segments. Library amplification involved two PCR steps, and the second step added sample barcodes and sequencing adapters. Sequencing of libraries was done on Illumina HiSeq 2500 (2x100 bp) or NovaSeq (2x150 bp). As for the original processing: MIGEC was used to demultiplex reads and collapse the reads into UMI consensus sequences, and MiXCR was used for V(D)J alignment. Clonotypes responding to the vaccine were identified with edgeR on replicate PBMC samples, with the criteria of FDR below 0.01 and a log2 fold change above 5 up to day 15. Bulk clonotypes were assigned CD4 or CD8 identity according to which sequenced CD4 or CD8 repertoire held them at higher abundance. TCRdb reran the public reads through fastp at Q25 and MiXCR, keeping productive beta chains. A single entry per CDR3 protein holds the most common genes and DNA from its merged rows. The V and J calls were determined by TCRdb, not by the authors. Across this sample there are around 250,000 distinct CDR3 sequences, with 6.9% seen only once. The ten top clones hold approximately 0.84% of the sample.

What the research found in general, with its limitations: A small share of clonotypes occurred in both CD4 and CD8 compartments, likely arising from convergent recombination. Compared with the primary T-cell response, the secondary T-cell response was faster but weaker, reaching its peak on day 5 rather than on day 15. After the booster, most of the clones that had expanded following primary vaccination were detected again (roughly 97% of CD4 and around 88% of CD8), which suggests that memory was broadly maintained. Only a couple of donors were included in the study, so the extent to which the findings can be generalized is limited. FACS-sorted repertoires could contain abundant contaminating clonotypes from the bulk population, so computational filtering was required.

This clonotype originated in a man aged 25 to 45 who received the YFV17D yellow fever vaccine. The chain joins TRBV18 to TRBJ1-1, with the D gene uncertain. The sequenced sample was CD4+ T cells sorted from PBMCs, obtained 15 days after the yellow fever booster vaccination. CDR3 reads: CASSPPMMAEAFF. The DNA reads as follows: TGTGCCAGCTCACCACCTATGATGGCTGAAGCTTTCTTT.